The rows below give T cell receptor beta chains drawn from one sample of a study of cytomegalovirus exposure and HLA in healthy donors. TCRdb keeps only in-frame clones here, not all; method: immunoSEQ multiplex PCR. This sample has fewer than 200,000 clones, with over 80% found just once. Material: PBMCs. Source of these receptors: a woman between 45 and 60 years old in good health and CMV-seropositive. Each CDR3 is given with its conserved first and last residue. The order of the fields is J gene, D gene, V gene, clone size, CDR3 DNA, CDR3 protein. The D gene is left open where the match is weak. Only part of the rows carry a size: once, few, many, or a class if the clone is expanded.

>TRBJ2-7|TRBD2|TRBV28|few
TGTGCCAGCAGCTCCGCCGGGACTACCTCCTACGAGCAGTACTTC
CASSSAGTTSYEQYF
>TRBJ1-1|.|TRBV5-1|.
TGCGCCAGCAGCTTATATGGGGGGGGCATGAACACTGAAGCTTTCTTT
CASSLYGGGMNTEAFF
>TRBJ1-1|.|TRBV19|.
TGTGCCAGTAGTGCATACGCCGGGATTAAAAACACTGAAGCTTTCTTT
CASSAYAGIKNTEAFF
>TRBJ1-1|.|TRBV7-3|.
TGTGCCAGCAGCTTTGGGGGGAATGAAGCTTTCTTT
CASSFGGNEAFF
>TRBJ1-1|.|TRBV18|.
TGTGCCAGCTCACCGGCGACAGCGTTTGAAGCTTTCTTT
CASSPATAFEAFF
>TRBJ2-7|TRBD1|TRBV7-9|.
TGTGCCAGCAGCCGCGTCCGGGACAGCCTTTACGAGCAGTACTTC
CASSRVRDSLYEQYF
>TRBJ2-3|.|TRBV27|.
TGTGCCAGCGTCAGGTTGGGCACAGATACGCAGTATTTT
CASVRLGTDTQYF
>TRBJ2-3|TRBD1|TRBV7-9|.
TGTGCCAGCAGCTCGGGACCCAGGGGGAGTACGCAGTATTTT
CASSSGPRGSTQYF
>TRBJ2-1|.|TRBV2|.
TGTGCCAGCATCCGACTAGTACTAGGGACCAATGAGCAGTTCTTC
CASIRLVLGTNEQFF
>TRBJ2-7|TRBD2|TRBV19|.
TGTGCCAGTAGTATACAGGCTAGCGGGTACTACGAGCAGTACTTC
CASSIQASGYYEQYF
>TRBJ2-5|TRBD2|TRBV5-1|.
TGCGCCAGCAGCCCACGAACTAGCGGGGGGCCGTACCAAGAGACCCAGTACTTC
CASSPRTSGGPYQETQYF
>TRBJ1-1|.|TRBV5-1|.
TGCGCCAGCAGCTTCCAGGGGATGAACACTGAAGCTTTCTTT
CASSFQGMNTEAFF
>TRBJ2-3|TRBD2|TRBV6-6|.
TGTGCCAGCAGTTCCACGACTAGCGGGGGGGCAGATACGCAGTATTTT
CASSSTTSGGADTQYF
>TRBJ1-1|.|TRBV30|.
TGTGCCTGGAGTGTAAGTCCCGGAGGACACACTGAAGCTTTCTTT
CAWSVSPGGHTEAFF
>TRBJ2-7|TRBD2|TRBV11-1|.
TGTGCCAGCAGCTCAGTAGGTGGGAGGGGTACCTACGAGCAGTACTTC
CASSSVGGRGTYEQYF
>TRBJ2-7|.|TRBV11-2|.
TGTGCCAGCAGCTTAGTTCTGGAGAGCTCCTACGAGCAGTACTTC
CASSLVLESSYEQYF